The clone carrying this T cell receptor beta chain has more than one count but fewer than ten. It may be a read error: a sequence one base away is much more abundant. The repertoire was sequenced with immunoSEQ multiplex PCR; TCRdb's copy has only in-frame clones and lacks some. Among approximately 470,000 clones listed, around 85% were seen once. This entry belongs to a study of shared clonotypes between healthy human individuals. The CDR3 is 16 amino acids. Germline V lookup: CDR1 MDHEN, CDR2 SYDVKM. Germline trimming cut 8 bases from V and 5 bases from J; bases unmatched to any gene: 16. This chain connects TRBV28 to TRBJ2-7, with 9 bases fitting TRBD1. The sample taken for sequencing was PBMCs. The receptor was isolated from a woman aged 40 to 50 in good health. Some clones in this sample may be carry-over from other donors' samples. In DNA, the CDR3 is TGTGCCAGCTGGTTGGGTACAGGGGGCATGGGGCACGAGCAGTACTTC. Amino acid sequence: CASWLGTGGMGHEQYF.